A single sample gave rise to the 24 T cell receptor beta chains below, sequenced in a study of a mutant IDH1 vaccine in newly diagnosed glioma. Measured with immunoSEQ multiplex PCR; TCRdb has only the in-frame clones, and not every one. The repertoire consists of tens of thousands of clones, with around 77% occurring once and the leading ten covering about 9%. No antigens are known for them. Time point specified: week 11, during vaccination. Every vaccine dose comprised 300 ug of mutant IDH1 20-mer peptide plus topical imiquimod. Material: PBMCs, obtained from a glioma patient whose treatment included an IDH1 peptide vaccine. The receptors shown here come from a woman aged 18 to 35 with glioma.

This clone was found a few times. The chain uses TRBV15 and TRBJ1-5, with D uncertain. This CDR3 has 14 residues. Germline assignment: CDR1 LNHNV and CDR2 YYDKDF (reference sequence). The V and J ends lost 0 bases and 1 base respectively, with 4 bases between them. The CDR3 coding sequence is TGTGCCACCAGCAGAGACCGCAGCAATCAGCCCCAGCATTTT. Translation gives CATSRDRSNQPQHF.

The V call is TRBV5-5, the J call TRBJ1-3; D is possibly TRBD1 (6 bases). This CDR3 spans 18 amino acids. Trimming left V 4 bases short and J 0 bases short, with 20 bases between. CDR1 SGHKS and CDR2 YYEKEE come from the germline V gene (reference sequence). The CDR3 DNA is TGTGCCAGCAGCGAGTTTTTTGGGCAGGGGAGCTCTGGAAACACCATATATTTT. Amino acids: CASSEFFGQGSSGNTIYF.

This clone was seen a single time. This chain uses TRBV15 with TRBJ1-5; D might be TRBD1 (5 bases). V was shortened by 4 bases and J by 4 bases, with 14 bases between the two germline ends. The CDR3 has 15 amino acids. Germline V gene sequence: CDR1 LNHNV, CDR2 YYDKDF (reference sequence). The CDR3 spells CATSKKRGGNQPQHF. The CDR3 DNA is TGTGCCACCAGCAAGAAGCGGGGGGGAAATCAGCCCCAGCATTTT.

The chain employs TRBV28 and TRBJ1-5; D might be TRBD1 (6 bases). Trimming stripped 7 bases from V and 6 bases from J, with 16 bases between. This CDR3 spans 14 amino acids. Looked up from germline, CDR1 is MDHEN and CDR2 is SYDVKM. The CDR3: CASTEQGSGQPQHF. The CDR3, as DNA: TGTGCCAGCACCGAACAGGGTTCGGGTCAGCCCCAGCATTTT.

The chain couples TRBV6-1 to TRBJ2-5, with D unclear. V lost 5 bases and J lost 4, with 11 bases in between. The V gene's germline CDR1 is MNHNS and CDR2 SASEGT. The length of the CDR3 is 13 residues. The CDR3 loop is CASSLDGGETQYF. In nucleotides, the CDR3 is TGTGCCAGCAGTCTAGACGGCGGAGAGACCCAGTACTTC.

The chain combines TRBV7-9 with TRBJ1-4; no clear D. Trimming took off 6 bases at V and 0 bases at J, with 14 bases between the two ends. Germline V CDR1 and CDR2: SEHNR, FQNEAQ (reference sequence). The CDR3 totals 16 residues. CDR3 sequence reads: CASRLEGGATNEKLFF. CDR3 bases: TGTGCCAGCAGGCTAGAGGGTGGGGCAACTAATGAAAAACTGTTTTTT.

V gene TRBV19 combines with J gene TRBJ2-5; tentative D call: TRBD1 (5 bases). Germline CDR1 LNHDA, CDR2 SQIVND (reference sequence). The CDR3 spans 13 residues. Trimming stripped 10 bases from V and 5 bases from J, with 17 bases between. This CDR3 reads CATGQGRSETQYF. DNA of the CDR3: TGTGCCACCGGGCAGGGTCGTTCGGAGACCCAGTACTTC.

The rearrangement joins TRBV9 to TRBJ1-5; D gene unclear. Trimming cost V 0 bases and J 7 bases, with 11 bases left between them. The germline gives CDR1 SGDLS, CDR2 YYNGEE. The CDR3 spans 14 residues. The CDR3 loop is CASSVGQPGQPQHF. CDR3 sequence (DNA): TGTGCCAGCAGCGTAGGTCAGCCGGGACAGCCCCAGCATTTT. Full variable domain (missing parts from reference TRBV9 and TRBJ1-5): DSGVTQTPKHLITATGQRVTLRCSPRSGDLSVYWYQQSLDQGLQFLIQYYNGEERAKGNILERFSAQQFPDLHSELNLSSLELGDSALYFCASSVGQPGQPQHFGDGTRLSIL.

V and J are TRBV7-2 and TRBJ1-5; D gene uncertain. V lost 3 bases and J 3 bases, leaving 12 bases between the germline ends. Germline lookup yields CDR1 SGHTA and CDR2 FQGNSA. The CDR3 covers 15 residues. The CDR3 spells CASSFYGETNQPQHF. In DNA form, the CDR3 reads TGTGCCAGCAGCTTTTACGGAGAAACCAATCAGCCCCAGCATTTT.

V and J are TRBV19 and TRBJ1-5; 7 nucleotides match TRBD1. This CDR3 contains 14 residues. J lost 6 bases, V lost 5 bases, and 7 bases had no gene match. Germline CDR1 is LNHDA and CDR2 is SQIVND (reference sequence). Here the CDR3 reads CASSPTGQGQPQHF. For the CDR3, the DNA is TGTGCCAGTAGTCCGACAGGGCAAGGTCAGCCCCAGCATTTT.

The chain couples TRBV30 to TRBJ2-5; perhaps TRBD2 as D (5 bases). The CDR3 length is 13 residues. The V end lost 3 bases, the J end lost 1 base, and 9 bases lay between the germline ends. Germline V gene lookup returns CDR1 GTSNPN and CDR2 SVGIG (reference sequence). CDR3 DNA: TGTGCCTGGAGCCTAGCCGCCCAAGAGACCCAGTACTTC. Residues: CAWSLAAQETQYF.

The CDR3 nucleotides read TGTGCCTGGAGTGTATTCGAGGGAGAGACCCAGTACTTC. Protein product: CAWSVFEGETQYF. The J gene is TRBJ2-5, the V gene TRBV30; the D gene is possibly TRBD2 (5 bases). The germline gives CDR1 GTSNPN, CDR2 SVGIG (reference sequence). The length of the CDR3 is 13 residues. The V gene lost 0 bases and the J gene lost 4 bases, with 9 bases spanning the gap.

This rearrangement joins TRBV9 to TRBJ1-2; D call uncertain. The CDR3 extends over 14 amino acids. Germline CDR1 reads SGDLS; CDR2 reads YYNGEE. Trimming left V 0 bases short and J 4 bases short, with 10 bases between. The chain's CDR3 is CASSVGGKSYGYTF. The CDR3 DNA reads TGTGCCAGCAGCGTAGGTGGGAAGAGCTATGGCTACACCTTC.

The chain recombines TRBV7-2 with TRBJ2-7; 8 nucleotides match TRBD1. V trimming: 1 base; J trimming: 2 bases; junction bases outside the gene matches: 4. CDR3 length equals 15 residues. The V gene's germline CDR1 is SGHTA and CDR2 FQGNSA. The CDR3 here is CASSLGGGQAYEQYF. The CDR3 nucleotides are TGTGCCAGCAGCTTAGGTGGGGGACAGGCCTACGAGCAGTACTTC.

This sequence joins TRBV4-3 and TRBJ2-7, with TRBD1 matching 8 bases. The V gene end was trimmed by 0 bases and the J gene end by 3 bases; junction bases not matched to a gene: 10. CDR3 length equals 17 residues. Germline CDR1 is LGHNA and CDR2 is YSLEER. The CDR3 region is CASSQDYDAGGFYEQYF. CDR3 DNA: TGCGCCAGCAGCCAAGATTATGACGCAGGGGGCTTCTACGAGCAGTACTTC.

The chain employs TRBV27 and TRBJ1-2; D gene ambiguous. CDR3 length equals 12 residues. In germline, CDR1 is MNHEY, CDR2 SMNVEV (reference sequence). V shed 3 bases and J shed 5 bases, with 7 bases lying between them. The CDR3 protein is CASSFSGYGYTF. In DNA form, the CDR3 reads TGTGCCAGCAGTTTTTCCGGATATGGCTACACCTTC.

The V gene is TRBV18, the J gene TRBJ2-3, with D perhaps TRBD2 (7 bases). Germline V gene lookup returns CDR1 KGHSH and CDR2 LQKENI. V lost 3 bases to trimming and J lost 2 bases, with 12 bases between them. CDR3 size: 15 residues. Here the CDR3 reads CASSPVGGPTDTQYF. In DNA form, the CDR3 reads TGTGCCAGCTCACCTGTGGGGGGGCCCACAGATACGCAGTATTTT.

This rearrangement joins TRBV30 to TRBJ1-1; D remains ambiguous. The CDR3 runs 13 residues. V was clipped by 2 bases and J by 2 bases, with 9 bases between them. The V gene's germline CDR1 is GTSNPN and CDR2 SVGIG (reference sequence). The CDR3 region is CAWSRQPNTEAFF. The CDR3 nucleotides read TGTGCCTGGAGTCGCCAACCAAACACTGAAGCTTTCTTT. The complete variable domain, with remaining parts taken from reference TRBV30 and TRBJ1-1, reads SQTIHQWPATLVQPVGSPLSLECTVEGTSNPNLYWYRQAAGRGLQLLFYSVGIGQISSEVPQNLSASRPQDRQFILSSKKLLLSDSGFYLCAWSRQPNTEAFFGQGTRLTVV.

This clone appeared a single time. This rearrangement joins TRBV11-2 to TRBJ1-1, with D uncertain. This CDR3 region has 13 residues. CDR1 is SGHAT and CDR2 is FQNNGV in the germline V gene. The V end was cut by 2 bases, the J end by 4 bases, with 8 bases between. In nucleotides, the CDR3 is TGTGCCAGCAGCTTACAACAGAGCACTGAAGCTTTCTTT. This encodes CASSLQQSTEAFF.

The rearrangement links TRBV6-5 to TRBJ1-3; D uncertain. Germline CDR1 MNHEY, CDR2 SVGAGI. This CDR3 has 14 amino acids. Trimming shortened V by 6 bases and J by 1 base, and 10 bases separated the two germline ends. The CDR3 DNA sequence: TGTGCCAGCAGAGAGAGCTGGTCTGGAAACACCATATATTTT. Translating gives CASRESWSGNTIYF.

The V and J genes are TRBV30 and TRBJ1-6, with 7 bases identical to TRBD1. Germline CDR1 and CDR2: GTSNPN and SVGIG (reference sequence). CDR3 length equals 13 residues. Losses at the gene ends were 3 bases for V and 7 bases for J; bases not matched to a gene: 3. CDR3 nucleotide sequence: TGTGCCTGGAGGGGGACAGTCAATTCACCCCTCCACTTT. Translating it yields CAWRGTVNSPLHF.

Only one count was recorded for this clone. This rearrangement joins TRBV18 to TRBJ2-1; D ambiguous. V gave up 6 bases and J gave up 8 bases, with 11 bases separating them. Germline V gene sequence: CDR1 KGHSH, CDR2 LQKENI. The CDR3 totals 12 residues. The CDR3 DNA is TGTGCCAGCTCCCGCCAGGTGGATGAGCAGTTCTTC. This sequence encodes CASSRQVDEQFF.

The chain uses TRBV18 and TRBJ2-2; the D gene is possibly TRBD1 (6 bases). The CDR3 sequence is 14 residues long. Germline values: CDR1 KGHSH, CDR2 LQKENI. The germline V and J ends were trimmed by 3 bases and 5 bases, with 10 bases remaining between them. Written as DNA, the CDR3 is TGTGCCAGCTCACCCAAAACAGGGACCGGGGAGCTGTTTTTT. This translates into CASSPKTGTGELFF.

The chain uses TRBV28 and TRBJ1-1; D unresolved. V was clipped by 3 bases and J by 5 bases, with 10 bases between them. Germline V gene lookup returns CDR1 MDHEN and CDR2 SYDVKM. The CDR3 is 13 residues long. CDR3 loop: CASSLGGSTEAFF. DNA for the CDR3: TGTGCCAGCAGTTTGGGCGGTTCTACTGAAGCTTTCTTT.